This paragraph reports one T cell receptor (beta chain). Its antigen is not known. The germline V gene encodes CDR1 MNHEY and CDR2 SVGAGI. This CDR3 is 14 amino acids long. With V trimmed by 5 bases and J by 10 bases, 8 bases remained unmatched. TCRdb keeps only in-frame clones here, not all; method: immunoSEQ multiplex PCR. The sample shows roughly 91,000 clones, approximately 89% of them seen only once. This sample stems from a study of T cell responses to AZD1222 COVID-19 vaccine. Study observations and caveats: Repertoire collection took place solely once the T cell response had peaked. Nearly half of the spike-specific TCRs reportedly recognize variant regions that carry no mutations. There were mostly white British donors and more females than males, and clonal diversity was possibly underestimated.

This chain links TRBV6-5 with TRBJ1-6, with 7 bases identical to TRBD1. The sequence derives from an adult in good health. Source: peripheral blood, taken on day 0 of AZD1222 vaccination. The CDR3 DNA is TGTGCCAGCAGTCCCGAGGGGGCTGGCTCACCCCTCCACTTT. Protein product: CASSPEGAGSPLHF.